This T cell receptor beta chain was sequenced during a study of T cell changes during pregnancy in multiple sclerosis. Sequencing used immunoSEQ multiplex PCR; TCRdb keeps in-frame clones, though not all of them. The sample has 75,000 to 95,000 clones, 93% seen once; the top ten hold approximately 2.5%. Germline CDR1 reads KGHSH; CDR2 reads LQKENI. This CDR3 region has 21 residues. Trimming pared 3 bases from V and 0 bases from J, leaving 24 bases between. This clonotype was obtained from a female donor with multiple sclerosis, enrolled in a pregnancy study. The source material was peripheral blood, sampled in the second trimester of pregnancy. The chain recombines TRBV18 with TRBJ1-6; maybe TRBD1 (5 bases). This chain's CDR3 is CASSPLRPGQTVSSYNSPLHF. DNA for the CDR3: TGTGCCAGCTCACCCCTCCGTCCAGGGCAAACCGTGAGCTCCTATAATTCACCCCTCCACTTT.